Given below is one T cell receptor (beta chain) in context. Original handling: Reference gene primer amplification in the assay estimated nucleated cell counts. Profiling relied on immunoSEQ multiplex PCR, and the TCRdb table lists in-frame clones only, not all of them. V, J and clone size reflect that table, while D and trimming were determined from the DNA. The sample has 400,000 to 550,000 clones, around nine tenths seen once. These data are taken from a study of blood T cell repertoires in COVID-19. Study in general: The United States, Italy and Spain supplied acute and convalescent COVID-19 samples.

Germline CDR1 is SQVTM and CDR2 is ANQGSEA. J gave up 5 bases and V 7 bases, and 10 bases lay outside the gene matches. This CDR3 is 14 amino acids long. Living in about two dozen US areas, the participants were between roughly 18 and 90 years of age. The chain joins TRBV29-1 to TRBJ1-1, with 10 bases matching TRBD1. Sequencing input: PBMCs or T cells enriched from blood (not recorded which). The TCR comes from a woman aged 18-29 years with acute COVID-19. The CDR3 loop is CSGRGQGRGTEAFF. CDR3 bases: TGCAGCGGGAGGGGACAGGGGAGAGGAACTGAAGCTTTCTTT.